These 26 T cell receptor beta chains were sequenced from one sample in a study of blood T cell repertoires in COVID-19. Data came from immunoSEQ multiplex PCR; TCRdb stores just in-frame clones and leaves some out. Among about 86,000 clones listed, about 87% were seen once. The specimen was peripheral blood. These receptors were collected from a human donor in a cohort sampled during active COVID-19.

The chain links TRBV28 to TRBJ2-1; a weak D match, TRBD2 (6 bases). The CDR3 length is 13 residues. Trimming cost V 8 bases and J 3 bases, with 11 bases left between them. In germline, CDR1 is MDHEN, CDR2 SYDVKM. CDR3 DNA: TGTGCCAGCGGGCCAGCGGGCTACAATGAGCAGTTCTTC. Translated, it gives CASGPAGYNEQFF.

V and J are TRBV5-1 and TRBJ2-3, with TRBD2 matching over 11 bases. The CDR3 spans 14 residues. V trimming: 6 bases; J trimming: 3 bases; junction bases outside the gene matches: 3. The germline CDR1 and CDR2 sequences are SGHRS and YFSETQ. The CDR3 sequence is CASKLAGGTDTQYF. DNA of the CDR3: TGCGCCAGCAAGCTAGCGGGGGGAACAGATACGCAGTATTTT.

The chain combines TRBV7-6 with TRBJ1-6, with 8 bases fitting TRBD1. The trim removed 4 bases at V and 10 bases at J, leaving 6 bases unmatched. CDR1 is SGHVS, CDR2 FNYEAQ, per germline. This CDR3 has 14 residues. The CDR3, as DNA: TGTGCCAGCAGCTCACAGGGGGATCGGTCACCCCTCCACTTT. This translates into CASSSQGDRSPLHF.

This chain joins TRBV28 and TRBJ2-7, with a weak D call TRBD2 (7 bases). Per the germline V gene, CDR1 is MDHEN and CDR2 is SYDVKM. Trimming cost V 4 bases and J 5 bases, with 15 bases left between them. This CDR3 has 14 residues. CDR3 bases: TGTGCCAGCAGTTCTCGAGGAGGGGGGGACGAGCAGTACTTC. This sequence encodes CASSSRGGGDEQYF.

This rearrangement joins TRBV7-3 to TRBJ1-1, with no clear D. The germline V and J ends were trimmed by 5 bases and 4 bases, with 11 bases remaining between them. The CDR3 has 13 amino acids. The V gene's germline CDR1 is SGHTA and CDR2 FQGTGA. CDR3 region: CASSNPAGTEAFF. In nucleotides, the CDR3 is TGTGCCAGCAGCAACCCGGCAGGCACTGAAGCTTTCTTT.

This chain joins TRBV9 and TRBJ1-4; 9 bases align to TRBD1. Germline CDR1 and CDR2: SGDLS and YYNGEE. Losses at the gene ends were 3 bases for V and 5 bases for J; bases not matched to a gene: 8. The CDR3 contains 16 residues. The CDR3 here is CASSGPLQGANEKLFF. As DNA, the CDR3 is TGTGCCAGCAGCGGCCCCTTACAGGGGGCGAATGAAAAACTGTTTTTT. Supplemented by reference TRBV9 and TRBJ1-4, the full variable domain reads DSGVTQTPKHLITATGQRVTLRCSPRSGDLSVYWYQQSLDQGLQFLIQYYNGEERAKGNILERFSAQQFPDLHSELNLSSLELGDSALYFCASSGPLQGANEKLFFGSGTQLSVL.

This sequence joins TRBV30 and TRBJ2-2; D uncertain. Germline CDR1 and CDR2: GTSNPN and SVGIG (reference sequence). The CDR3 sequence is 11 residues long. Trimming cost V 2 bases and J 5 bases, with 3 bases left between them. The CDR3 is CAWSSTGELFF. In DNA, the CDR3 is TGTGCCTGGAGTTCTACCGGGGAGCTGTTTTTT. The full variable domain, rest sourced from reference TRBV30 and TRBJ2-2, is SQTIHQWPATLVQPVGSPLSLECTVEGTSNPNLYWYRQAAGRGLQLLFYSVGIGQISSEVPQNLSASRPQDRQFILSSKKLLLSDSGFYLCAWSSTGELFFGEGSRLTVL.

V is TRBV10-3 and J is TRBJ1-1; D may be TRBD1 (5 bases). CDR3 length: 15 residues. Germline lookup yields CDR1 ENHRY and CDR2 SYGVKD. The V end lost 0 bases, the J end lost 1 base, and 9 bases lay between the germline ends. In nucleotides, the CDR3 is TGTGCCATCAGTGAGTCGGGGCAGGCGAACACTGAAGCTTTCTTT. Translated: CAISESGQANTEAFF.

The chain uses TRBV3-1 (or the pseudogene TRBV3-2) and TRBJ2-3; D may be TRBD2 (5 bases). The V gene's germline CDR1 is LGHDT and CDR2 YNNKEL (reference sequence). The length of the CDR3 is 18 residues. Here the CDR3 DNA reads TGTGTCGATCTAATACTCCTCGAGGCGGATCCGGGGATAGATACGCAGTATTTT. Its protein product is CVDLILLEADPGIDTQYF.

This rearrangement joins TRBV2 to TRBJ2-3, with 10 bases lining up with TRBD2. CDR3 length equals 15 residues. J lost 0 bases, V lost 8 bases, and 5 bases had no gene match. Germline CDR1 SNHLY, CDR2 FYNNEI. CDR3 in amino acids: CASASGRASTDTQYF. Here the CDR3 DNA reads TGTGCCAGCGCCAGCGGGAGGGCCAGCACAGATACGCAGTATTTT.

This CDR3 is CASRQTGGGDTEAFF. DNA of the CDR3: TGTGCCAGCAGACAGACAGGGGGCGGTGACACTGAAGCTTTCTTT. The rearrangement uses TRBV25-1 and TRBJ1-1; TRBD1 matches at 10 bases. Trimming took 6 bases from V and 3 from J; bases not matched to a gene: 7. The V gene's germline CDR1 is MGHDK and CDR2 SYGVNS. The CDR3 sequence is 15 residues long.

CDR3 in DNA: TGTGCCAGCAGCCATCTAGGGACAGGGGACACTGAAGCTTTCTTT. Translated, it gives CASSHLGTGDTEAFF. The chain joins TRBV3-1 (or the pseudogene TRBV3-2) to TRBJ1-1, with TRBD1 matching over 10 bases. The V gene end was trimmed by 3 bases and the J gene end by 3 bases; junction bases not matched to a gene: 4. Germline assignment: CDR1 LGHDT and CDR2 YNNKEL (reference sequence). The CDR3 runs 15 residues.

The gene calls are TRBV4-2 and TRBJ2-1, with 7 bases that match TRBD2. V trimming: 4 bases; J trimming: 4 bases; junction bases outside the gene matches: 10. Germline values: CDR1 LGHNA, CDR2 YNFKEQ. The CDR3 totals 16 residues. In DNA form, the CDR3 reads TGTGCCAGCAGCCCGGAGGAGGCTAGCGGTTACAATGAGCAGTTCTTC. This translates into CASSPEEASGYNEQFF.

This sequence joins TRBV6-1 and TRBJ2-1; a weak D match, TRBD2 (6 bases). Germline CDR1 MNHNS, CDR2 SASEGT. The CDR3 has 16 amino acids. The V end was cut by 3 bases, the J end by 7 bases, with 19 bases between. The CDR3 region has the DNA TGTGCCAGCAGTGACGGAACGGGGACTTCTCTTAATGAGCAGTTCTTC. This encodes CASSDGTGTSLNEQFF.

This chain links TRBV4-1 with TRBJ1-2, with D hard to call. The V gene lost 0 bases and the J gene lost 8 bases, with 13 bases spanning the gap. The CDR3 consists of 14 residues. CDR1 MGHRA and CDR2 YSYEKL come from the germline V gene. In nucleotides, the CDR3 is TGCGCCAGCAGCCAAGATCGGCGGGAGGGAGGCTACACCTTC. The encoded protein is CASSQDRREGGYTF.

This sequence joins TRBV6-5 and TRBJ2-2; D is possibly TRBD1 (5 bases). Trimming stripped 8 bases from V and 7 bases from J, with 8 bases between. This CDR3 is 11 amino acids long. Germline CDR1 MNHEY, CDR2 SVGAGI. The CDR3 coding sequence is TGTGCCAGCGGGGCGTTCGGGGAGCTGTTTTTT. Residues: CASGAFGELFF.

The V gene is TRBV6-6, the J gene TRBJ1-5; D is unclear. The V end lost 7 bases, the J end lost 7 bases, and 14 bases lay between the germline ends. Germline CDR1 MNHNY, CDR2 SVGAGI (reference sequence). This CDR3 is built from 13 residues. The CDR3 sequence: CASMVGPGQPQHF. In DNA, the CDR3 is TGTGCCAGCATGGTAGGGCCGGGGCAGCCCCAGCATTTT.

The chain joins TRBV28 to TRBJ2-1; 13 bases fit TRBD2. The ends lost 4 bases at V and 8 bases at J; junction bases unmatched: 8. CDR3 length: 16 amino acids. CDR1 and CDR2 from the germline V gene are MDHEN and SYDVKM. The CDR3 DNA reads as TGTGCCAGCAGTTCCGGACTAGCGGGAGAGGTGGATGAGCAGTTCTTC. This encodes CASSSGLAGEVDEQFF.

The chain links TRBV10-2 to TRBJ1-4, with D unclear. V was cut by 0 bases and J by 3 bases, with 8 bases left in between. Germline CDR1 and CDR2: WSHSY and SAAADI. The CDR3 consists of 15 residues. CDR3 sequence (DNA): TGCGCCAGCAGTGAGTCACAGCCCGCTAATGAAAAACTGTTTTTT. This codes for CASSESQPANEKLFF.

The rearrangement uses TRBV11-1 and TRBJ2-7; D unresolved. The CDR3 is 11 amino acids. V dropped 3 bases and J dropped 4 bases, with 4 bases sitting between them. Germline V lookup: CDR1 SGHAT, CDR2 FQDESV (reference sequence). The CDR3 sequence: CASSFRYEQYF. The CDR3 nucleotides read TGTGCCAGCAGCTTTCGGTACGAGCAGTACTTC.

V gene TRBV11-2 combines with J gene TRBJ2-7, with TRBD2 matching over 7 bases. The V segment lost 4 bases and the J segment 6 bases; nucleotides outside the gene matches: 3. Germline-derived CDR1 and CDR2 are SGHAT and FQNNGV. The CDR3 has 12 residues. Here the CDR3 reads CASSSAGFEQYF. Written as DNA, the CDR3 is TGTGCCAGCAGCTCAGCGGGATTCGAGCAGTACTTC.

The V gene is TRBV10-3, the J gene TRBJ1-2; weak D call: TRBD1 (6 bases). Deletions cut 6 bases from V and 10 bases from J, with 18 bases between. The CDR3 is made up of 13 amino acids. Per the germline V gene, CDR1 is ENHRY and CDR2 is SYGVKD. CDR3 bases: TGTGCCATCAGGGACAGCCAGAATATGCCCTACACCTTC. It specifies CAIRDSQNMPYTF.

This clone was found once. The chain couples TRBV7-2 to TRBJ2-3, with 7 bases identical to TRBD2. Unmatched junction bases numbered 10, after V lost 3 bases and J lost 4 bases. Germline values: CDR1 SGHTA, CDR2 FQGNSA. The CDR3 totals 16 residues. The CDR3 region is CASSFGAGAPPDTQYF. DNA for the CDR3: TGTGCCAGCAGCTTTGGGGCGGGAGCGCCCCCAGATACGCAGTATTTT.

This chain uses TRBV4-1 with TRBJ2-7; D possibly corresponds to TRBD2 (6 bases). The germline CDR1 and CDR2 sequences are MGHRA and YSYEKL. V shed 0 bases and J shed 2 bases, with 17 bases lying between them. CDR3 length equals 17 residues. CDR3 in amino acids: CASSQENSKRVAYEQYF. The CDR3 DNA sequence: TGCGCCAGCAGCCAAGAAAATAGCAAGCGGGTAGCCTACGAGCAGTACTTC.

V and J are TRBV7-9 and TRBJ2-2; 10 bases are shared with TRBD2. Germline V lookup: CDR1 SEHNR, CDR2 FQNEAQ (reference sequence). The V segment lost 1 base and the J segment 4 bases; nucleotides outside the gene matches: 0. The CDR3 consists of 15 residues. CDR3 amino acids: CASSLVAGGTGELFF. In DNA form, the CDR3 reads TGTGCCAGCAGCTTAGTAGCGGGAGGCACCGGGGAGCTGTTTTTT. The variable domain in full, with the rest retrieved from reference TRBV7-9 and TRBJ2-2, is DTGVSQNPRHKITKRGQNVTFRCDPISEHNRLYWYRQTLGQGPEFLTYFQNEAQLEKSRLLSDRFSAERPKGSFSTLEIQRTEQGDSAMYLCASSLVAGGTGELFFGEGSRLTVL.

This chain joins TRBV30 and TRBJ2-7, with TRBD2 matching over 7 bases. V shed 5 bases, J shed 5 bases, and the junction held 12 bases outside the gene matches. CDR1 is GTSNPN, CDR2 SVGIG, per germline (reference sequence). The CDR3 is 14 amino acids. Here the CDR3 DNA reads TGTGCCTGGGCCCGAGATAGCGGGCAGGACGAGCAGTACTTC. Translated, it gives CAWARDSGQDEQYF.